The 8 T cell receptor beta chains below come from one sample, sequenced in a study of blood T cell repertoires in COVID-19. Clones were read by immunoSEQ multiplex PCR, and TCRdb kept only the in-frame ones, dropping some. This sample has more than 11,000 clones; around 87% occur once, and the top ten carry 13% to 15%. The sequencing sample was made of peripheral blood. These receptor sequences come from a man in his fifties or sixties with active COVID-19.

V usage is TRBV4-3 and J usage is TRBJ2-7; D is uncertain. The germline V and J ends were trimmed by 2 bases and 1 base, with 9 bases remaining between them. Germline loops: CDR1 LGHNA, CDR2 YSLEER. This CDR3 is built from 14 residues. For the CDR3, the DNA is TGCGCCAGCAGCCAAAACAGCTTTTCCTACGAGCAGTACTTC. It codes for CASSQNSFSYEQYF.

The chain is built from TRBV7-9 and TRBJ2-4; D may be TRBD2 (5 bases). Between the trimmed V and J ends, which lost 2 bases and 1 base, there was a span of 15 bases. The CDR3 is 17 amino acids. Germline loops: CDR1 SEHNR, CDR2 FQNEAQ (reference sequence). The CDR3 DNA sequence: TGTGCCAGCAGCTTAACGGTTGTTGGGGAGGCCAAAAACATTCAGTACTTC. Its translation is CASSLTVVGEAKNIQYF.

The chain joins TRBV2 to TRBJ2-7; 14 bases match TRBD2. There are 17 residues in the CDR3. V gave up 6 bases and J gave up 2 bases; unmatched junction bases: 9. Germline CDR1 SNHLY, CDR2 FYNNEI. CDR3 protein: CASRAGTSGSSAYEQYF. The CDR3 nucleotides read TGTGCCAGCAGGGCCGGGACTAGCGGGAGTAGCGCCTACGAGCAGTACTTC.

V usage is TRBV7-6 and J usage is TRBJ2-3; D might be TRBD2 (6 bases). V dropped 5 bases and J dropped 0 bases, with 12 bases sitting between them. Germline-derived CDR1 and CDR2 are SGHVS and FNYEAQ. The CDR3 spans 15 residues. CDR3 protein: CASSQILASTDTQYF. The CDR3 DNA is TGTGCCAGCAGCCAAATACTAGCTAGCACAGATACGCAGTATTTT. The full variable domain, with the rest looked up from reference TRBV7-6 and TRBJ2-3, is GAGVSQSPRYKVTKRGQDVALRCDPISGHVSLYWYRQALGQGPEFLTYFNYEAQQDKSGLPNDRFSAERPEGSISTLTIQRTEQRDSAMYRCASSQILASTDTQYFGPGTRLTVL.

This chain connects TRBV30 to TRBJ1-2; no clear D gene. V lost 0 bases and J 4 bases, leaving 12 bases between the germline ends. The CDR3 consists of 14 residues. Germline-derived CDR1 and CDR2 are GTSNPN and SVGIG (reference sequence). The CDR3 DNA is TGTGCCTGGAGTGTTTCTAGGACTCCCTATGGCTACACCTTC. It is translated as CAWSVSRTPYGYTF.

The gene calls are TRBV6-2 or TRBV6-3 and TRBJ2-3; D ambiguous. Germline lookup yields CDR1 MNHEY and CDR2 SVGEGT. The CDR3 spans 14 residues. Trimming pared 5 bases from V and 5 bases from J, leaving 14 bases between. The CDR3 DNA is TGTGCCAGCAGTCCAGAGGTTAAACGAGATACGCAGTATTTT. Translated, it gives CASSPEVKRDTQYF.

The chain uses TRBV24-1 and TRBJ2-1; D gene unclear. With 4 bases removed from V and 6 bases from J, the gap between germline ends came to 12 bases. The germline gives CDR1 KGHDR, CDR2 SFDVKD. The CDR3 is made up of 14 amino acids. The CDR3 region is CATSDTGRLNEQFF. The DNA of the CDR3 is TGTGCCACCAGTGACACGGGTCGCCTCAATGAGCAGTTCTTC.

This chain links TRBV2 with TRBJ1-1; no firm D call. V lost 7 bases, J lost 3 bases, and 9 bases lay in between. CDR1 is SNHLY and CDR2 is FYNNEI in the germline V gene. This CDR3 spans 12 amino acids. CDR3 sequence: CASTGDDTEAFF. CDR3 bases: TGTGCCAGCACCGGGGATGACACTGAAGCTTTCTTT.